This T cell receptor beta chain originates from a study of blood T cell repertoires in COVID-19. Overall study context: The United States, Italy and Spain supplied acute and convalescent COVID-19 samples. PBMCs, B-cell-depleted T cells, or T cells were the source of the cDNA or gDNA that made up the material.

V shed 10 bases and J shed 4 bases, with 14 bases lying between them. The V gene's germline CDR1 is SEHNR and CDR2 FQNEAQ (reference sequence). CDR3 length: 13 amino acids. Original analysis: Amplification of reference gene primers was used by the study to estimate nucleated cell counts. Clones were sequenced by immunoSEQ multiplex PCR, and TCRdb holds only the in-frame ones, with some missing. For V, J and clone size, that table is used; D and trimming come from the DNA. This sample yields 95,000 to 150,000 clones, of which 82% are seen a single time; 4% to 5.5% belongs to the top ten. Sequencing used peripheral blood. This chain connects TRBV7-9 to TRBJ2-1, with D possibly being TRBD1 (6 bases). This receptor was obtained from a woman in her seventies with acute or convalescent COVID-19. This chain's CDR3 is CAIGRTAYNEQFF. CDR3 sequence (DNA): TGTGCCATTGGGCGGACAGCTTACAATGAGCAGTTCTTC.